This section outlines one T cell receptor beta chain sequence together with its context. Its antigen remains unidentified. The data belong to a study of T cells after yellow fever vaccination. As for the study in general: When fractions had low cell numbers, they were prepared with SMART-Seq v4 Ultra Low Input. Points from the study as a whole: Clones that expanded after primary vaccination mostly reappeared after the booster (roughly 97% CD4, about 91% CD8).

CDR3 size: 13 residues. Germline CDR1 is MDHEN and CDR2 is SYDVKM. Trimming stripped 8 bases from V and 5 bases from J, with 14 bases between. TCR cDNA, made by 5'RACE template switching, carried an added universal primer site and UMIs. TCRdb reanalysed the 5' RACE reads using MiXCR and keeps one entry per CDR3 protein. Among just under 600,000 distinct CDR3 sequences listed, approximately 15% were seen once. The sample consisted of PBMCs, taken on the day of the yellow fever booster vaccination. The clonotype originates from a man between 25 and 39 years old who received the YFV17D yellow fever vaccine. The chain carries TRBV28 and TRBJ2-3, with a possible D match to TRBD1 (6 bases). CDR3 bases: TGTGCCAGCGGCCCTCCAGGGGTAGATACGCAGTATTTT. Translation gives CASGPPGVDTQYF.